The 13 T cell receptor beta chains listed next were all sequenced from one sample in a study of beta chain features in type 1 diabetes. Study results and caveats: A moderate, significant TCRB CDR3 shortening appeared in type 1 diabetes across four CD4+ subsets.

What these receptors recognize is not known. Sequencing targeted expressed TCRB transcripts, as all isolated RNA had been reverse transcribed. The table came from immunoSEQ multiplex PCR; TCRdb's copy has only in-frame clones and leaves some out. The top ten clones hold 1% of a sample with more than 300,000 clones, 7% to 10% of them seen once. The specimen sequenced was central memory CD4+ T cells from blood. The receptors come from a man younger than 40 with type 1 diabetes.

The sample holds a few counts of this clone. J is TRBJ2-2 and V is TRBV18; TRBD1 matches at 12 bases. This CDR3 is built from 18 residues. With V trimmed by 3 bases and J by 4 bases, 9 bases remained unmatched. CDR1 and CDR2 from the germline V gene are KGHSH and LQKENI. CDR3 bases: TGTGCCAGCTCACCGGGACAGGGGGCTAGCGGAGGCACCGGGGAGCTGTTTTTT. Protein sequence: CASSPGQGASGGTGELFF.

This clone was detected a few times. It is unclear where the CDR3 begins or ends on the DNA, so no DNA is shown, and the CDR3 is as TCRdb lists it. This CDR3 reads CASILDRNTEAFF. The V gene is TRBV2, the J gene TRBJ1-1. The germline CDR1 and CDR2 sequences are SNHLY and FYNNEI. The CDR3 is 13 residues long, ends included.

This chain links TRBV7-9 with TRBJ1-2; D is uncertain. The germline V gene encodes CDR1 SEHNR and CDR2 FQNEAQ (reference sequence). Trimming took 5 bases from V and 4 from J, leaving 17 bases between them. CDR3 length: 15 amino acids. DNA of the CDR3: TGTGCCAGCAGCGGTCCGGGCCTCAGAGGCTATGGCTACACCTTC. Protein: CASSGPGLRGYGYTF.

The chain recombines TRBV7-9 with TRBJ1-1; D perhaps matches TRBD1 (5 bases). CDR3 length: 12 residues. V was shortened by 11 bases and J by 3 bases, with 13 bases between the two germline ends. CDR1 is SEHNR and CDR2 is FQNEAQ in the germline V gene (reference sequence). DNA for the CDR3: TGTGCCGCCTCAGGGTATGACACTGAAGCTTTCTTT. Amino acid sequence: CAASGYDTEAFF.

Only a few counts were recorded for this clone. This chain uses TRBV2 with TRBJ2-3, with TRBD2 identical over 8 bases. V lost 4 bases and J lost 2; bases outside the gene matches: 5. The CDR3 covers 15 residues. The germline V gene has CDR1 SNHLY and CDR2 FYNNEI. CDR3 protein: CASSGAGAITDTQYF. The CDR3 DNA is TGTGCCAGCAGTGGAGCGGGGGCGATCACAGATACGCAGTATTTT.

This clone was detected once. The DNA of the CDR3 is TGTGCCAGCAGCCCCGCTAAGGGGGCCCAGTACTTC. This codes for CASSPAKGAQYF. This rearrangement joins TRBV11-2 to TRBJ2-5, with a weak D call TRBD1 (6 bases). The CDR3 is 12 residues long. CDR1 is SGHAT, CDR2 FQNNGV, per germline. Trimming stripped 5 bases from V and 9 bases from J, with 13 bases between.

V and J are TRBV2 and TRBJ2-7; possible D gene TRBD1, 7 bases. Trimming took off 8 bases at V and 4 bases at J, with 12 bases between the two ends. Germline V lookup: CDR1 SNHLY, CDR2 FYNNEI. This CDR3 contains 12 residues. The DNA for the CDR3 is TGTGCCAGCGCCCAGGGGGGATACGAGCAGTACTTC. Its protein is CASAQGGYEQYF.

This clone was found a few times. This chain links TRBV6-6 with TRBJ1-1; unclear D gene. CDR3 length: 13 amino acids. Germline CDR1 is MNHNY and CDR2 is SVGAGI (reference sequence). V dropped 0 bases and J dropped 6 bases, with 8 bases sitting between them. The CDR3 protein is CASSYSIKSEAFF. In nucleotides, the CDR3 is TGTGCCAGCAGTTACTCGATAAAGTCTGAAGCTTTCTTT.

The table lists this clone with a few counts. V usage is TRBV21-1 and J usage is TRBJ2-7. TRBV21-1 is a pseudogene. This CDR3 spans 15 amino acids. The CDR3 reads CASSSWRGATYEQYF. CDR3 nucleotide sequence: TGTGCCAGCAGCTCCTGGAGGGGGGCCACCTACGAGCAGTACTTC.

In this sample, this clone turned up a few times. The chain joins TRBV9 to TRBJ2-5; the match to TRBD1 covers 7 bases. J was trimmed by 5 bases and V by 4 bases; bases with no gene match: 11. Germline V lookup: CDR1 SGDLS, CDR2 YYNGEE. The CDR3 spans 15 residues. This CDR3 reads CASSQMDRPIETQYF. The CDR3 DNA sequence: TGTGCCAGCAGCCAGATGGACAGGCCTATCGAGACCCAGTACTTC.

The genes are TRBV6-5 and TRBJ2-7; D not certain. The V end was cut by 10 bases, the J end by 0 bases, with 13 bases between. The CDR3 is 13 residues long. Germline CDR1 and CDR2: MNHEY and SVGAGI. The CDR3 loop is CATLDDRSYEQYF. The DNA for the CDR3 is TGTGCCACCCTGGACGACCGCTCCTACGAGCAGTACTTC.

The chain has TRBV6-5 and TRBJ2-4; TRBD1 matches 8 bases. Per the germline V gene, CDR1 is MNHEY and CDR2 is SVGAGI. V lost 8 bases and J lost 1; bases outside the gene matches: 7. CDR3 size: 15 residues. The CDR3 sequence is CASATYRGAKNIQYF. CDR3 in DNA: TGTGCCAGCGCCACTTACAGGGGGGCCAAAAACATTCAGTACTTC.

This clone showed up just a few times. The chain combines TRBV4-1 with TRBJ2-5; 9 bases are shared with TRBD2. CDR3 length equals 16 residues. The germline V gene has CDR1 MGHRA and CDR2 YSYEKL. The V gene end was trimmed by 0 bases and the J gene end by 5 bases; junction bases not matched to a gene: 7. In nucleotides, the CDR3 is TGCGCCAGCAGCCAAGATAGGCTAGCGGGGATTGAGACCCAGTACTTC. This sequence encodes CASSQDRLAGIETQYF.